The T cell receptor beta chain described here comes from a study of graft-versus-host responses after intestinal transplantation. Study details: Recipients received multivisceral, liver-intestinal, or isolated intestinal transplants.

The table came from immunoSEQ multiplex PCR; TCRdb's copy has only in-frame clones and leaves some out. This repertoire shows 150,000 or so clones, 85% to 95% found once; its top ten account for about 0.18%. Study-wide points: GvH clones were found in recipient marrow; some appeared first in ileum or blood.

In regard to this clone: The antigen is undetermined.

The CDR3 covers 12 residues. V was clipped by 6 bases and J by 5 bases, with 10 bases between them. Germline CDR1 reads MDHEN; CDR2 reads SYDVKM. The sequencing here drew on unstimulated CD4+ T cells sorted from spleen or lymph node cells, taken before intestinal transplant. This TCR was recovered from a human donor who received an intestinal transplant. V is TRBV28 and J is TRBJ1-2; D gene unclear. The CDR3 sequence is CASSSAGYGYTF. In nucleotides, the CDR3 is TGTGCCAGCAGCAGTGCGGGGTATGGCTACACCTTC.